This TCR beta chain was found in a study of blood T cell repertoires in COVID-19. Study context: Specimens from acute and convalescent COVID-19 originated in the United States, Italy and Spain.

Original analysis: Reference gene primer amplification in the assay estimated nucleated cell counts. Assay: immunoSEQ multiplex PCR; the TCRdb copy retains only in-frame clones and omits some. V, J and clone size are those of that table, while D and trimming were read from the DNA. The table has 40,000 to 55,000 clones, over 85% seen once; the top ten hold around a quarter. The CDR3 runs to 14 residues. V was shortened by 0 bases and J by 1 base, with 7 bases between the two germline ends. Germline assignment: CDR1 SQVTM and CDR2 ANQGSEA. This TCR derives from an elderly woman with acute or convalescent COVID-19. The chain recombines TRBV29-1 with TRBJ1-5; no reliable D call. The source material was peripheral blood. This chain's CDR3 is CSVEEARSNQPQHF. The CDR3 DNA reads TGCAGCGTTGAAGAGGCGCGGAGCAATCAGCCCCAGCATTTT.